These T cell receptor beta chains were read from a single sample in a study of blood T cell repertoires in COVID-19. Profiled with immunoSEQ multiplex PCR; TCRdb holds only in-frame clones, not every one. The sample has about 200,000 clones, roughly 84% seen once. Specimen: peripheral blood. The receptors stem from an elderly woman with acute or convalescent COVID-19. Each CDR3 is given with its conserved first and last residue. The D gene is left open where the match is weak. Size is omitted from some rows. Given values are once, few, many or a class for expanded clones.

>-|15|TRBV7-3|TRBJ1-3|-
CASSKTGNFGNTIYF
TGTGCCAGCAGTAAAACAGGGAACTTTGGAAACACCATATATTTT
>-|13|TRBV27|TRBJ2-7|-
CASSLSLSYEQYF
TGTGCCAGCAGTTTATCTCTATCCTACGAGCAGTACTTC
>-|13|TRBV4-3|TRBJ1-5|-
CASSQRSNQPQHF
TGCGCCAGCAGCCAGAGGAGCAATCAGCCCCAGCATTTT
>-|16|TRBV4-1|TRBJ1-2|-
CASSHPNGGYYYGYTF
TGCGCCAGCAGCCACCCAAACGGGGGGTACTACTATGGCTACACCTTC
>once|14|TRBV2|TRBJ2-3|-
CASTTRRGIDTQYF
TGTGCCAGCACCACCCGGCGGGGAATTGATACGCAGTATTTT
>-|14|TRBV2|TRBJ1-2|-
CASSEIAGGNGYTF
TGTGCCAGCAGTGAAATAGCGGGGGGGAATGGCTACACCTTC
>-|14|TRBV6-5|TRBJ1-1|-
CASSSVTGRTEAFF
TGTGCCAGCAGCTCAGTAACAGGTCGCACTGAAGCTTTCTTT
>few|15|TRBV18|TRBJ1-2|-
CASSPLPSPRYGYTF
TGTGCCAGCTCACCATTACCGTCCCCTAGATATGGCTACACCTTC
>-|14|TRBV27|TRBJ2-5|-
CASSLWAGEETQYF
TGTGCCAGCAGTTTATGGGCAGGGGAAGAGACCCAGTACTTC
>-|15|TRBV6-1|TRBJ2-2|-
CASSETGMGTGELFF
TGTGCCAGCAGTGAAACGGGGATGGGCACCGGGGAGCTGTTTTTT
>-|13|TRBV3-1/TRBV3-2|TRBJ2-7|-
CASQLAGYYEQYF
TGTGCCAGTCAGCTCGCGGGGTACTACGAGCAGTACTTC
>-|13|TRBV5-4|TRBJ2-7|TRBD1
CASSRDRAYEQYF
TGTGCCAGCAGCCGGGACAGAGCCTACGAGCAGTACTTC
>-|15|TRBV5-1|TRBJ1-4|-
CASRRGDGSNEKLFF
TGCGCCAGCAGGCGGGGGGACGGATCTAATGAAAAACTGTTTTTT
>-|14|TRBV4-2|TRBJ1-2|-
CASSHQIASYGYTF
TGTGCCAGCAGCCACCAGATCGCATCCTATGGCTACACCTTC
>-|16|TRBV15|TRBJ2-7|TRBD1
CATSRTAGTGNYEQYF
TGTGCCACCAGCAGAACCGCCGGGACAGGGAACTACGAGCAGTACTTC
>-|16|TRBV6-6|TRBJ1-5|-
CASNPGGRYSNQPQHF
TGTGCCAGCAACCCCGGGGGGAGATATAGCAATCAGCCCCAGCATTTT